This TCR beta chain was sequenced in a study of technical replicates of blood from a handful of donors. This clone has just a few counts. The protocol was immunoSEQ multiplex PCR, while the TCRdb copy is restricted to in-frame clones and leaves out a portion. The sample lists approximately 81,000 clones, approximately 78% occurring once. The receptor's source is a human donor in good health. Some clones in this sample may be carry-over from other donors' samples. The sample taken for sequencing was PBMCs.

CDR3 DNA: TGCGCCAGCAGCTTGTTTCTTGGGGACAGTTCCTACGAGCAGTACTTC. Amino acids: CASSLFLGDSSYEQYF. This chain links TRBV5-1 with TRBJ2-7, with 7 bases aligning to TRBD1. V shed 1 base, J shed 1 base, and the junction held 8 bases outside the gene matches. CDR1 and CDR2 from the germline V gene are SGHRS and YFSETQ. This CDR3 is 16 amino acids long.